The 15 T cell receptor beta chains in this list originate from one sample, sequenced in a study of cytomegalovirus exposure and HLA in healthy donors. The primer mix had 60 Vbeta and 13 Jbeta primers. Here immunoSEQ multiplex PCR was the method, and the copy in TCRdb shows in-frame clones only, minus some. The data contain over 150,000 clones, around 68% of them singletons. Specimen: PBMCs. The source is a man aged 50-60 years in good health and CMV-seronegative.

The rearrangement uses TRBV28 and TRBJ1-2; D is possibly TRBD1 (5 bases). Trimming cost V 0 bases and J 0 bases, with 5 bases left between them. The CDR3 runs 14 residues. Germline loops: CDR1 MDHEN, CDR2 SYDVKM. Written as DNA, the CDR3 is TGTGCCAGCAGTTTATGGGGGCCTAACTATGGCTACACCTTC. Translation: CASSLWGPNYGYTF.

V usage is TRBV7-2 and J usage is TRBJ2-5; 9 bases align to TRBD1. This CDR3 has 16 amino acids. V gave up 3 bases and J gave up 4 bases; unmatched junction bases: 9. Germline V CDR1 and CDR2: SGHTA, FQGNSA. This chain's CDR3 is CASSFSRTGARETQYF. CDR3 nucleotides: TGTGCCAGCAGCTTTAGTCGGACAGGGGCTCGAGAGACCCAGTACTTC.

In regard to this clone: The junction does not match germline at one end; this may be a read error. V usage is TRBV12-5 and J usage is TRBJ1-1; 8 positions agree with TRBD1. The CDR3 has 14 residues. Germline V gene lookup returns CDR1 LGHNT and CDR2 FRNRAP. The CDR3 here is CASGPRQGTLKSVF. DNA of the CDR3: TGTGCTAGTGGTCCGCGACAGGGGACGCTTAAAAGTGTCTTT. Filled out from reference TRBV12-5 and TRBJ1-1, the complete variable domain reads DARVTQTPRHKVTEMGQEVTMRCQPILGHNTVFWYRQTMMQGLELLAYFRNRAPLDDSGMPKDRFSAEMPDATLATLKIQPSEPRDSAVYFCASGPRQGTLKSVFGQGTRLTVV.

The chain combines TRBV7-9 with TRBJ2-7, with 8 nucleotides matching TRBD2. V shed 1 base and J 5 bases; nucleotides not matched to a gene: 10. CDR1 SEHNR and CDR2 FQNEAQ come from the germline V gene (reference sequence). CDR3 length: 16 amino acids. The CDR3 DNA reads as TGTGCCAGCAGCTTAGGACGACAGCGGGGGAAAAACGAGCAGTACTTC. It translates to CASSLGRQRGKNEQYF.

The CDR3 protein is CASSRFEMTGKTGELFF. The CDR3 coding sequence is TGTGCCAGCAGCCGCTTCGAAATGACAGGGAAAACCGGGGAGCTGTTTTTT. This rearrangement joins TRBV7-8 to TRBJ2-2, with 7 bases lining up with TRBD1. Trimming removed 5 bases from V and 5 bases from J; junction bases left unmatched: 14. Germline V gene sequence: CDR1 SGHVS, CDR2 FQNEAQ. This CDR3 has 17 residues.

CDR3 amino acids: CASLRGHQPQHF. The CDR3 nucleotides read TGTGCCAGCCTTCGAGGCCATCAGCCCCAGCATTTT. This chain joins TRBV27 and TRBJ1-5; D gene unclear. The CDR3 is made up of 12 amino acids. Germline CDR1 reads MNHEY; CDR2 reads SMNVEV (reference sequence). V was shortened by 8 bases and J by 5 bases, with 10 bases between the two germline ends.

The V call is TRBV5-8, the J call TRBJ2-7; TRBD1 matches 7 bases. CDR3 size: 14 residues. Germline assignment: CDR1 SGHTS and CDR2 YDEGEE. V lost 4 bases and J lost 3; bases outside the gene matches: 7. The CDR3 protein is CASSLRQGFYEQYF. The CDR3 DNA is TGTGCCAGCAGCCTTAGACAGGGTTTCTACGAGCAGTACTTC.

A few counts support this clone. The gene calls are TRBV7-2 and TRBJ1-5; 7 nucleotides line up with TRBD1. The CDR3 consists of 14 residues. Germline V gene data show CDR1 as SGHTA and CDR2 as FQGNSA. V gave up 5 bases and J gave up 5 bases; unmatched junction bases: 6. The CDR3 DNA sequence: TGTGCCAGCAGCACCTGGGACAGTTATCAGCCCCAGCATTTT. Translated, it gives CASSTWDSYQPQHF.

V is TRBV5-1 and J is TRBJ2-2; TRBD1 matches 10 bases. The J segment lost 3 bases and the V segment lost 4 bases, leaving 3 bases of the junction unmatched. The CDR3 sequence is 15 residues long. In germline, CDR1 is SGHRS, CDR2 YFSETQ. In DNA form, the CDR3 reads TGCGCCAGCAGCATTGGACAGGGGGACACCGGGGAGCTGTTTTTT. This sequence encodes CASSIGQGDTGELFF. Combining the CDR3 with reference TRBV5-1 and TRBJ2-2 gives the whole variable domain KAGVTQTPRYLIKTRGQQVTLSCSPISGHRSVSWYQQTPGQGLQFLFEYFSETQRNKGNFPGRFSGRQFSNSRSEMNVSTLELGDSALYLCASSIGQGDTGELFFGEGSRLTVL.

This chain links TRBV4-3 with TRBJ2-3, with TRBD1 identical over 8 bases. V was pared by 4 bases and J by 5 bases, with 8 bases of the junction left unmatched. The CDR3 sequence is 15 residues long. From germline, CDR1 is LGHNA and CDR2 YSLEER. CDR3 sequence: CASSLLGQGKDTQYF. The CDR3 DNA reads TGCGCCAGCAGCCTTCTCGGACAGGGAAAAGATACGCAGTATTTT.

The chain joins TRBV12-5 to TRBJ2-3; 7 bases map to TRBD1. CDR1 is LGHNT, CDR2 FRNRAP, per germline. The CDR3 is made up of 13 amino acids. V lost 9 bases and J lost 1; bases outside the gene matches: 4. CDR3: CASPTGGTDTQYF. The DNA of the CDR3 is TGTGCTAGCCCCACAGGGGGCACAGATACGCAGTATTTT.

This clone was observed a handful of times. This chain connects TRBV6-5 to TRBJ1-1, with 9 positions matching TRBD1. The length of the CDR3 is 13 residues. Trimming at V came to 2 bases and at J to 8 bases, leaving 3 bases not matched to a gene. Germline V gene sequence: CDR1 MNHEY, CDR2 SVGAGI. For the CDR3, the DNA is TGTGCCAGCAGTTACACCGGACAGGGGGAAGCTTTCTTT. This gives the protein CASSYTGQGEAFF.

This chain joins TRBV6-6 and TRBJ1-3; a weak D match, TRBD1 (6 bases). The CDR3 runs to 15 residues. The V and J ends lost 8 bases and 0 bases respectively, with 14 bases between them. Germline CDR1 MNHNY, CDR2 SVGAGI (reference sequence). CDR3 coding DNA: TGTGCCAGCCTCAGGGGAAAGGACTCTGGAAACACCATATATTTT. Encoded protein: CASLRGKDSGNTIYF.

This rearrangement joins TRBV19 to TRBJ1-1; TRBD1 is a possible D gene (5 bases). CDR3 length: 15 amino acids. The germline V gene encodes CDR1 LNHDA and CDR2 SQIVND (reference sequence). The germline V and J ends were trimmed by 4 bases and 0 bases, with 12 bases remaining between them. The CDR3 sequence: CASSKGKRVNTEAFF. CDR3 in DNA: TGTGCCAGTAGTAAGGGGAAGAGAGTGAACACTGAAGCTTTCTTT.

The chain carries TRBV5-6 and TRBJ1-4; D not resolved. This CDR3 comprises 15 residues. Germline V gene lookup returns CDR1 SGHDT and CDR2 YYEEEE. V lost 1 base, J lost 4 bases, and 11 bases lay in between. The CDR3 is CASSLMVTGNEKLFF. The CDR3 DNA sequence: TGTGCCAGCAGCTTGATGGTTACGGGTAATGAAAAACTGTTTTTT.